The sequence of this T cell receptor beta chain was determined in a study of response to subunit inactivated influenza vaccine. Looked up from germline, CDR1 is ENHRY and CDR2 is SYGVKD. The CDR3 length is 12 residues. With 6 bases removed from V and 5 bases from J, the gap between germline ends came to 11 bases. MiXCR, applied by TCRdb to the RT-PCR reads, yields one record per CDR3 protein. The profile shows about 830,000 distinct CDR3 sequences, approximately 17% of them singletons. The chain combines TRBV10-3 with TRBJ2-7, with D perhaps given as TRBD1 or TRBD2 (5 bases each). The sample consisted of PBMCs from blood, taken more than 4 days after vaccination. The sequence was obtained from a man aged 50-60 years who received an inactivated influenza vaccine. CDR3 DNA sequence: TGTGCCATCAGCTTCCAGGGACACGAGCAGTACTTC. Translated: CAISFQGHEQYF.